The 22 T cell receptor beta chains listed next were all sequenced from one sample in a study of cytomegalovirus exposure and HLA in healthy donors (dated 2017 in TCRdb). The protocol used for the library was the immunoSEQ multiplex PCR assay. The multiplex PCR relied on a mix of 60 forward primers for TCR Vbeta segments and 13 reverse primers for TCR Jbeta segments. The table comes from immuneACCESS by way of TCRdb, which keeps in-frame sequences with V and J called. Part of the clones is missing from these tables; in studies checked, under half for an unresolved V gene and the rest for unknown reasons. The sample yields about 170,000 clones; roughly 70% were counted once. Roughly 1.6% of the sample is in the top ten clones. Material: PBMCs. These TCRs come from a girl aged 5-17 years in good health and CMV-seronegative.

This clone was seen more than once but under ten times. The genes are TRBV27 and TRBJ2-7; 8 nucleotides line up with TRBD2. Germline V CDR1 and CDR2: MNHEY, SMNVEV (reference sequence). J was trimmed by 2 bases and V by 3 bases; bases with no gene match: 3. This CDR3 comprises 14 residues. CDR3: CASSLVSGAYEQYF. CDR3 bases: TGTGCCAGCAGTTTGGTTAGCGGGGCCTACGAGCAGTACTTC.

This rearrangement joins TRBV5-1 to TRBJ2-5; 12 bases align to TRBD2. The germline V gene encodes CDR1 SGHRS and CDR2 YFSETQ. The CDR3 consists of 15 residues. Trimming cost V 4 bases and J 2 bases; bases outside gene matches: 3. CDR3 DNA sequence: TGCGCCAGCAGCAAGACTAGCGGGGGTCAAGAGACCCAGTACTTC. Translation gives CASSKTSGGQETQYF.

This chain joins TRBV10-3 and TRBJ2-7; TRBD1 aligns across 8 bases. V shed 8 bases, J shed 1 base, and the junction held 1 base outside the gene matches. CDR1 is ENHRY, CDR2 SYGVKD, per germline. The CDR3 is 12 residues long. CDR3 in amino acids: CAIGTGSYEQYF. CDR3 in DNA: TGTGCCATCGGGACAGGTTCCTACGAGCAGTACTTC.

This chain links TRBV28 with TRBJ2-3; D is perhaps TRBD2 (6 bases). V was cut by 3 bases and J by 4 bases, with 14 bases left in between. The CDR3 totals 15 residues. From germline, CDR1 is MDHEN and CDR2 SYDVKM. The CDR3 region has the DNA TGTGCCAGCAGTTTGTGGGGCGGGGCGGCAGATACGCAGTATTTT. Amino acid sequence: CASSLWGGAADTQYF.

In this sample, this clone turned up a few times. This rearrangement joins TRBV27 to TRBJ1-4, with TRBD1 matching over 7 bases. The CDR3 length is 13 residues. Losses at the gene ends were 8 bases for V and 7 bases for J; bases not matched to a gene: 7. Germline assignment: CDR1 MNHEY and CDR2 SMNVEV (reference sequence). DNA of the CDR3: TGTGCCAGCGGGGCCAGGGGGAGTGAAAAACTGTTTTTT. As protein: CASGARGSEKLFF. Full variable domain (missing parts from reference TRBV27 and TRBJ1-4): EAQVTQNPRYLITVTGKKLTVTCSQNMNHEYMSWYRQDPGLGLRQIYYSMNVEVTDKGDVPEGYKVSRKEKRNFPLILESPSPNQTSLYFCASGARGSEKLFFGSGTQLSVL.

This sequence joins TRBV5-1 and TRBJ2-5; D gene ambiguous. Trimming pared 4 bases from V and 5 bases from J, leaving 15 bases between. Germline assignment: CDR1 SGHRS and CDR2 YFSETQ. This CDR3 is built from 14 residues. CDR3 in amino acids: CASSTNVVQETQYF. The CDR3 DNA reads as TGCGCCAGCAGCACTAATGTAGTTCAGGAGACCCAGTACTTC. The full variable domain, its missing parts supplied by reference TRBV5-1 and TRBJ2-5, is KAGVTQTPRYLIKTRGQQVTLSCSPISGHRSVSWYQQTPGQGLQFLFEYFSETQRNKGNFPGRFSGRQFSNSRSEMNVSTLELGDSALYLCASSTNVVQETQYFGPGTRLLVL.

DNA for the CDR3: TGTGCCAGCAGGAGCGGGACTAACACCGGGGAGCTGTTTTTT. It yields the protein CASRSGTNTGELFF. The chain joins TRBV27 to TRBJ2-2; 7 nucleotides align to TRBD2. This CDR3 comprises 14 residues. Germline values: CDR1 MNHEY, CDR2 SMNVEV (reference sequence). The ends lost 6 bases at V and 2 bases at J; junction bases unmatched: 3.

The sample holds many counts of this clone. The chain employs TRBV7-9 and TRBJ1-5; 10 bases are shared with TRBD1. The V gene's germline CDR1 is SEHNR and CDR2 FQNEAQ (reference sequence). This CDR3 spans 15 amino acids. Losses at the gene ends were 5 bases for V and 6 bases for J; bases not matched to a gene: 7. In DNA form, the CDR3 reads TGTGCCAGCAGCCCAGGGACAGGGGAGGCTCAGCCCCAGCATTTT. This encodes CASSPGTGEAQPQHF.

This clone appeared once. J is TRBJ1-5 and V is TRBV27, with 7 bases aligning to TRBD1. Trimming removed 6 bases from V and 7 bases from J; junction bases left unmatched: 6. Germline V gene lookup returns CDR1 MNHEY and CDR2 SMNVEV (reference sequence). The CDR3 is 13 amino acids. CDR3: CASRTGSGQPQHF. CDR3 bases: TGTGCCAGCAGGACAGGGTCCGGGCAGCCCCAGCATTTT.

This clone turned up a few times. The CDR3 DNA reads as TGTGCCAGCAGTTCCCCGGGACAGGGGGCTACAGATACGCAGTATTTT. This gives the protein CASSSPGQGATDTQYF. This sequence joins TRBV27 and TRBJ2-3, with 12 bases fitting TRBD1. V dropped 4 bases and J dropped 3; count of bases not matched to a gene: 5. The CDR3 has 16 amino acids. Germline lookup yields CDR1 MNHEY and CDR2 SMNVEV (reference sequence).

A few counts support this clone. The rearrangement uses TRBV6-5 and TRBJ1-5; D is possibly TRBD1 (6 bases). The V end lost 6 bases, the J end lost 4 bases, and 10 bases lay between the germline ends. The CDR3 has 13 amino acids. CDR1 is MNHEY and CDR2 is SVGAGI in the germline V gene. The CDR3 region is CASRTGGNQPQHF. The CDR3 DNA is TGTGCCAGCAGGACAGGAGGTAATCAGCCCCAGCATTTT.

The chain combines TRBV18 with TRBJ2-1; 7 nucleotides agree with TRBD2. Trimming cost V 3 bases and J 5 bases; bases outside gene matches: 4. Germline CDR1 is KGHSH and CDR2 is LQKENI. The CDR3 has 14 residues. This CDR3 is CASSPLAGDNEQFF. The CDR3, as DNA: TGTGCCAGCTCACCTTTGGCGGGGGACAATGAGCAGTTCTTC.

The rearrangement joins TRBV27 to TRBJ1-6; 7 bases agree with TRBD1. This CDR3 has 14 residues. CDR1 and CDR2 (germline): MNHEY, SMNVEV (reference sequence). The ends lost 7 bases at V and 11 bases at J; junction bases unmatched: 11. The CDR3 is CASTKQGPPAPLHF. The CDR3 region has the DNA TGTGCCAGCACAAAACAGGGGCCCCCAGCACCCCTCCACTTT.

V and J are TRBV30 and TRBJ2-2, with a possible D match to TRBD1 (5 bases). The CDR3 spans 13 residues. The ends were cut back, 5 bases at V and 6 bases at J, with 13 bases in the middle. CDR1 and CDR2 from the germline V gene are GTSNPN and SVGIG (reference sequence). This CDR3 is CAWSVGHPGELFF. CDR3 nucleotides: TGTGCCTGGTCGGTAGGACATCCCGGGGAGCTGTTTTTT.

This clone was seen more than once but under ten times. The chain employs TRBV4-1 and TRBJ2-1, with TRBD2 identical over 11 bases. Unmatched junction bases numbered 4, after V lost 6 bases and J lost 3 bases. The CDR3 extends over 15 amino acids. Germline CDR1 reads MGHRA; CDR2 reads YSYEKL. The CDR3 reads CASSKLAGDYNEQFF. Here the CDR3 DNA reads TGCGCCAGCAGTAAACTAGCGGGGGACTACAATGAGCAGTTCTTC.

The chain carries TRBV2 and TRBJ1-1; 9 nucleotides agree with TRBD1. CDR3 length: 14 residues. Per the germline V gene, CDR1 is SNHLY and CDR2 is FYNNEI. The junction had 5 bases not matched to a gene; V was cut back by 5 bases and J by 4 bases. CDR3 region: CASSRQGEITEAFF. CDR3 DNA: TGTGCCAGCAGTCGACAGGGGGAGATCACTGAAGCTTTCTTT.

V gene TRBV2 combines with J gene TRBJ1-1, with unresolved D. CDR1 SNHLY and CDR2 FYNNEI come from the germline V gene. The CDR3 loop spans 13 amino acids. Trimming removed 10 bases from V and 5 bases from J, with 17 bases in between. The CDR3 reads CATVTLRGTEAFF. DNA of the CDR3: TGTGCCACTGTGACCCTGCGGGGAACTGAAGCTTTCTTT.

The J gene is TRBJ2-7, the V gene TRBV5-6; 7 bases are shared with TRBD1. Unmatched junction bases numbered 12, after V lost 3 bases and J lost 9 bases. This CDR3 is built from 14 residues. From germline, CDR1 is SGHDT and CDR2 YYEEEE. DNA for the CDR3: TGTGCCAGCAGCTGGGGGACAGTGAACCGAGGGCAGTACTTC. It specifies CASSWGTVNRGQYF.

The chain combines TRBV5-1 with TRBJ2-1; 8 bases agree with TRBD1. The V and J ends lost 2 bases and 3 bases, in that order; junction bases with no gene match: 4. This CDR3 contains 15 residues. Germline CDR1 reads SGHRS; CDR2 reads YFSETQ. The CDR3 sequence is CASSLPGTGYNEQFF. DNA of the CDR3: TGCGCCAGCAGCTTACCCGGGACAGGCTACAATGAGCAGTTCTTC.

This clone was counted between two and nine times. V gene TRBV7-7 combines with J gene TRBJ1-2, with 10 bases fitting TRBD1. The CDR3 consists of 13 residues. The V gene end was trimmed by 4 bases and the J gene end by 8 bases; junction bases not matched to a gene: 4. Germline V CDR1 and CDR2: SSHAT, FNYEAQ (reference sequence). Here the CDR3 reads CASSWGTGEGYTF. The CDR3 DNA reads TGTGCCAGCAGCTGGGGGACAGGGGAAGGCTACACCTTC. The full variable domain, with the rest looked up from reference TRBV7-7 and TRBJ1-2, is GAGVSQSPRYKVTKRGQDVTLRCDPISSHATLYWYQQALGQGPEFLTYFNYEAQPDKSGLPSDRFSAERPEGSISTLTIQRTEQRDSAMYRCASSWGTGEGYTFGSGTRLTVV.

CDR3 bases: TGTGCCAGCAGCTTATGGACAGGGGGAGTAGATACGCAGTATTTT. Translated: CASSLWTGGVDTQYF. The V gene is TRBV7-9, the J gene TRBJ2-3; 10 nucleotides line up with TRBD1. Germline CDR1 and CDR2: SEHNR and FQNEAQ (reference sequence). The CDR3 covers 15 residues. J gave up 5 bases and V 2 bases, and 4 bases lay outside the gene matches.

CDR3 coding DNA: TGCGCCAGCAGCATTCCTACTAGCGGGGGGGCGGATGAGCAGTTCTTC. It yields the protein CASSIPTSGGADEQFF. The chain is built from TRBV5-1 and TRBJ2-1; 13 bases fit TRBD2. This CDR3 contains 16 residues. After removal of 4 bases from V and 8 bases from J, the junction contained 9 bases not matched to a gene. The V gene's germline CDR1 is SGHRS and CDR2 YFSETQ. Together with reference TRBV5-1 and TRBJ2-1, the CDR3 gives the full variable domain: KAGVTQTPRYLIKTRGQQVTLSCSPISGHRSVSWYQQTPGQGLQFLFEYFSETQRNKGNFPGRFSGRQFSNSRSEMNVSTLELGDSALYLCASSIPTSGGADEQFFGPGTRLTVL.